These 9 T cell receptor beta chains were sequenced from one sample in a study of blood T cell repertoires in COVID-19. The assay was immunoSEQ multiplex PCR, and TCRdb's table has in-frame clones only and misses some. The data hold 80,000 to 100,000 clones, with over 70% observed a single time. The sequencing sample was made of peripheral blood. These receptors were collected from a human donor in a cohort sampled during active COVID-19.

The genes are TRBV13 and TRBJ2-7; 7 nucleotides align to TRBD2. The CDR3 is made up of 17 amino acids. Germline CDR1 PRHDT, CDR2 FYEKMQ (reference sequence). Germline trimming cut 1 base from V and 3 bases from J; bases unmatched to any gene: 12. The CDR3: CASSLALEEGGIYEQYF. For the CDR3, the DNA is TGTGCCAGCAGCTTAGCGCTGGAGGAGGGAGGGATCTACGAGCAGTACTTC.

The chain joins TRBV18 to TRBJ1-1; 7 bases align to TRBD1. CDR1 KGHSH and CDR2 LQKENI come from the germline V gene. V trimming: 3 bases; J trimming: 7 bases; junction bases outside the gene matches: 17. The CDR3 loop spans 17 amino acids. CDR3: CASSPLTGISVTGEAFF. For the CDR3, the DNA is TGTGCCAGCTCACCCTTGACAGGGATTTCAGTTACCGGTGAAGCTTTCTTT.

The chain has TRBV5-5 and TRBJ2-7; 10 bases line up with TRBD1. Germline V gives CDR1 SGHKS, CDR2 YYEKEE (reference sequence). V was pared by 4 bases and J by 3 bases, with 7 bases of the junction left unmatched. The CDR3 loop spans 15 amino acids. The CDR3 spells CASSAAGTGDYEQYF. DNA for the CDR3: TGTGCCAGCAGCGCTGCCGGGACAGGGGACTACGAGCAGTACTTC.

V and J are TRBV28 and TRBJ2-1, with D possibly matching TRBD2 (6 bases). CDR1 and CDR2 from the germline V gene are MDHEN and SYDVKM. CDR3 length: 14 amino acids. With 2 bases removed from V and 10 bases from J, the gap between germline ends came to 15 bases. CDR3 in DNA: TGTGCCAGCAGTTTACCCTCCGGGGGAAACGAGCAGTTCTTC. Translation gives CASSLPSGGNEQFF.

J is TRBJ2-7 and V is TRBV11-3, with D possibly being TRBD2 (5 bases). Germline V CDR1 and CDR2: SGHNT, YENEEA. V was shortened by 5 bases and J by 6 bases, with 14 bases between the two germline ends. The CDR3 is 13 amino acids. The CDR3 DNA is TGTGCCAGCAGCGAGGGTAGCTTTAGCGAGCAGTACTTC. Protein product: CASSEGSFSEQYF.

V is TRBV18 and J is TRBJ2-7; D might be TRBD1 (6 bases). The germline V and J ends were trimmed by 6 bases and 7 bases, with 13 bases remaining between them. This CDR3 is 12 amino acids long. From germline, CDR1 is KGHSH and CDR2 LQKENI. CDR3 residues: CASSPGRGEQYF. The DNA of the CDR3 is TGTGCCAGCTCTCCCGGTAGGGGGGAGCAGTACTTC.

The chain joins TRBV12-3 or TRBV12-4 to TRBJ1-1; 7 bases are shared with TRBD1. After removal of 4 bases from V and 10 bases from J, the junction contained 3 bases not matched to a gene. This CDR3 has 11 residues. The CDR3 loop reads CASSYRGRAFF. Written as DNA, the CDR3 is TGTGCCAGCAGTTACAGGGGTCGAGCTTTCTTT.

The chain links TRBV18 to TRBJ1-5; perhaps TRBD1 as D (6 bases). This CDR3 spans 15 amino acids. V was trimmed by 6 bases and J by 7 bases, leaving 19 bases between them. The V gene's germline CDR1 is KGHSH and CDR2 LQKENI. The CDR3 DNA follows: TGTGCCAGCTCTCACGGACAGAAAACGGGCCAGCCCCAGCATTTT. Protein product: CASSHGQKTGQPQHF.

The CDR3 loop is CASSFPVRGEQYF. In DNA, the CDR3 is TGTGCCAGCAGCTTTCCCGTGCGGGGGGAACAGTACTTC. The chain employs TRBV7-6 and TRBJ2-7; TRBD2 matches at 8 bases. The V gene's germline CDR1 is SGHVS and CDR2 FNYEAQ. This CDR3 region has 13 residues. Trimming removed 3 bases from V and 10 bases from J; junction bases left unmatched: 8.